This T cell receptor (beta chain) was captured in a study of blood T cell repertoires in COVID-19. Study-wide background: T cells, B-cell-depleted T cells, or PBMCs provided the cDNA or gDNA that served as material.

Each participant's cohort was designated according to participant-reported clinical history. Donors of Cohort 3 who recovered were those that had two negative PCRs, clearance, or symptom resolution. The CDR3 totals 13 residues. The ends lost 2 bases at V and 7 bases at J; junction bases unmatched: 4. Germline CDR1 is SGHDT and CDR2 is YYEEEE. Original analysis: Amplification of reference gene primers was used by the study to estimate nucleated cell counts. Produced via immunoSEQ multiplex PCR; TCRdb's table is partial and in-frame only. That table furnishes V, J and clone size, whereas the DNA furnished D and trimming. This table has approximately 160,000 clones, 83% appearing once.

The sequence was obtained from a woman aged 45 to 65 who had recovered from COVID-19. Sample: PBMCs or T cells enriched from blood (not recorded which). The genes are TRBV5-6 and TRBJ1-2, with 8 bases lining up with TRBD1. CDR3 amino acids: CASSFGQGSGYTF. The CDR3 nucleotides are TGTGCCAGCAGCTTCGGACAGGGCAGTGGCTACACCTTC.